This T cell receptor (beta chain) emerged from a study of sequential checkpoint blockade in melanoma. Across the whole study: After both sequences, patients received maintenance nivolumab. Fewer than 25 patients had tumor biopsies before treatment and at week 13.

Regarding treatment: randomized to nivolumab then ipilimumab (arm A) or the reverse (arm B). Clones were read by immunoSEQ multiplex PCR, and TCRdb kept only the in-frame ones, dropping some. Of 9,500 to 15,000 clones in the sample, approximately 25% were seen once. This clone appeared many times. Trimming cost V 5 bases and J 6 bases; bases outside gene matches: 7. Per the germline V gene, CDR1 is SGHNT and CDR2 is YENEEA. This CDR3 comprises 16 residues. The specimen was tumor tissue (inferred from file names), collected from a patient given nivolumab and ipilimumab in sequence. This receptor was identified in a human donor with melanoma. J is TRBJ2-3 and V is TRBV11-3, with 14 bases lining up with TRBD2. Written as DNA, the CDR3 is TGTGCCAGCAGCCCCCTGGGACTAGCGGGGGCGGATACGCAGTATTTT. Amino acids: CASSPLGLAGADTQYF. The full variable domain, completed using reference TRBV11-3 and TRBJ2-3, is EAGVVQSPRYKIIEKKQPVAFWCNPISGHNTLYWYLQNLGQGPELLIRYENEEAVDDSQLPKDRFSAERLKGVDSTLKIQPAELGDSAVYLCASSPLGLAGADTQYFGPGTRLTVL.